The sequence of this T cell receptor beta chain was determined in a study of blood T cell repertoires in COVID-19. Sequencing was performed with immunoSEQ multiplex PCR; in TCRdb, only in-frame clones are kept and a portion is missing. The sample contains 200,000 to 250,000 clones, about 87% of which appear only once. The V gene's germline CDR1 is LGHDT and CDR2 YNNKEL (reference sequence). The CDR3 spans 15 residues. Trimming removed 0 bases at V and 7 bases at J, with 15 bases between. This receptor was taken from a woman aged 25 to 39 who had been exposed to COVID-19. The gene calls are TRBV3-1 (or the pseudogene TRBV3-2) and TRBJ1-1; unclear D gene. Sequencing was carried out using PBMCs or T cells enriched from blood (not recorded which). The CDR3 loop is CASSQDLRRGLEAFF. The CDR3 nucleotides read TGTGCCAGCAGCCAAGATCTCCGGCGAGGGCTTGAAGCTTTCTTT.